This entry lists 8 T cell receptor beta chains sequenced from one sample in a study of blood T cell repertoires in COVID-19. TCRdb's table, derived via immunoSEQ multiplex PCR, lists solely in-frame clones and lacks some. The table shows about 100,000 clones, with roughly 84% occurring only once. The specimen sequenced was peripheral blood. These receptors were obtained from a man aged 30 to 39 in a cohort sampled during active COVID-19.

The chain combines TRBV18 with TRBJ1-1; D perhaps matches TRBD1 (5 bases). V was cut by 1 base and J by 2 bases, with 11 bases left in between. Germline assignment: CDR1 KGHSH and CDR2 LQKENI. This CDR3 comprises 15 residues. This CDR3 reads CASSPLSGSNTEAFF. The CDR3 coding sequence is TGTGCCAGCTCACCACTTTCAGGGTCCAACACTGAAGCTTTCTTT.

This chain joins TRBV30 and TRBJ2-3; 12 bases are shared with TRBD2. Germline V lookup: CDR1 GTSNPN, CDR2 SVGIG (reference sequence). This CDR3 has 15 amino acids. The junction had 1 base not matched to a gene; V was cut back by 2 bases and J by 1 base. In DNA form, the CDR3 reads TGTGCCTGGAGTTGGACTAGCGGGGGCACAGATACGCAGTATTTT. Amino acid sequence: CAWSWTSGGTDTQYF.

The CDR3 bases are TGTGCCATCAGAGACCCTAGGGGCTATGGCTACACCTTC. It specifies CAIRDPRGYGYTF. The chain is built from TRBV10-3 and TRBJ1-2; possibly TRBD1 for D (5 bases). From germline, CDR1 is ENHRY and CDR2 SYGVKD. Trimming took 6 bases from V and 4 from J, leaving 12 bases between them. The length of the CDR3 is 13 residues.

The J gene is TRBJ2-7, the V gene TRBV4-2, with 9 nucleotides matching TRBD2. The CDR3 sequence is 16 residues long. Germline-derived CDR1 and CDR2 are LGHNA and YNFKEQ. Trimming at V came to 0 bases and at J to 1 base, leaving 4 bases not matched to a gene. CDR3 DNA: TGTGCCAGCAGCCAAGAGGAAGCGGGGGGTTCCTACGAGCAGTACTTC. Its protein is CASSQEEAGGSYEQYF.

This chain uses TRBV5-4 with TRBJ1-2; D unclear. Germline lookup yields CDR1 SGHNT and CDR2 YYREEE (reference sequence). This CDR3 contains 16 residues. Trimming shortened V by 0 bases and J by 4 bases, and 16 bases separated the two germline ends. The CDR3 DNA is TGTGCCAGCAGCTTGGCCTTGCGTGGAGGAGGCTATGGCTACACCTTC. Protein: CASSLALRGGGYGYTF.

The chain couples TRBV19 to TRBJ1-5; maybe TRBD1 (5 bases). Trimming stripped 5 bases from V and 9 bases from J, with 20 bases between. In germline, CDR1 is LNHDA, CDR2 SQIVND (reference sequence). The CDR3 loop spans 15 amino acids. For the CDR3, the DNA is TGTGCCAGTAGTTTAGGCCAGGGCGATTTGGCGCCCCAGCATTTT. This gives the protein CASSLGQGDLAPQHF.

CDR3 DNA: TGTGCCAGTAGTATCTCCCAGTATGGCTACACCTTC. It yields the protein CASSISQYGYTF. The rearrangement uses TRBV19 and TRBJ1-2; D gene unclear. CDR1 and CDR2 (germline): LNHDA, SQIVND (reference sequence). V gave up 3 bases and J gave up 5 bases, with 7 bases separating them. CDR3 length: 12 amino acids.

The gene calls are TRBV21-1 and TRBJ2-7; the table names TRBD1, a call not compared with the DNA. TRBV21-1 is designated a pseudogene. This CDR3 comprises 14 residues. The CDR3 spells CASSKFRQSYEQYF. The CDR3 nucleotides are TGTGCCAGCAGCAAATTTAGACAGTCCTACGAGCAGTACTTC.